This T cell receptor (beta chain) was captured in a study of blood T cell repertoires in COVID-19. Some clones are missing from TCRdb's copy, which holds only in-frame ones; the method was immunoSEQ multiplex PCR. Of roughly 220,000 clones in the sample, approximately 83% were seen once. Sequenced: PBMCs or T cells enriched from blood (not recorded which). The receptor's source is a woman between 40 and 50 years old with acute COVID-19.

The CDR3 DNA reads TGTGCCAGCAAGGACAGTTGGAACACTGAAGCTTTCTTT. Protein product: CASKDSWNTEAFF. The chain uses TRBV2 and TRBJ1-1; TRBD1 might be the D (6 bases). Trimming took off 7 bases at V and 1 base at J, with 10 bases between the two ends. CDR1 is SNHLY, CDR2 FYNNEI, per germline. This CDR3 has 13 residues. Full variable domain (outside the CDR3, taken from reference TRBV2 and TRBJ1-1): EPEVTQTPSHQVTQMGQEVILRCVPISNHLYFYWYRQILGQKVEFLVSFYNNEISEKSEIFDDQFSVERPDGSNFTLKIRSTKLEDSAMYFCASKDSWNTEAFFGQGTRLTVV.